The present T cell receptor (beta chain) was sequenced within a study of CD8+CD57+ T cells in acquired aplastic anemia. The wider study: When averaged, DNA from sorted CD4+ and CD8+ cells came to 3.2 ug. Study findings and constraints: Patients and controls were found to share roughly 31 CD8+ CDR3 sequences. The study found no significant CD8+ Simpson's diversity difference between patients and controls.

CD8+CD57+ cell expansion had been shown by flow cytometry in patients chosen for sequencing. No therapy had been given to the patients at the time of blood sampling. Using genomic DNA as the template, TCR beta VDJ and CDR3 profiling was carried out. Using its own MiXCR run on the reads, TCRdb lists one record per CDR3 protein. The repertoire consists of under 500,000 distinct CDR3 sequences, with more than 25% occurring once and the leading ten covering less than 1%. The CDR3 contains 12 residues. Trimming pared 6 bases from V and 3 bases from J, leaving 12 bases between. The germline V gene encodes CDR1 DFQATT and CDR2 SNEGSKA (reference sequence). This clonotype was counted many times. Its antigen is not identified.

This clonotype was obtained from a human donor with aplastic anemia. The chain has TRBV20-1 and TRBJ2-7; no clear D. Sequenced material: sorted CD4+, CD8+, or CD8+CD57+ T cells (not recorded which) from PBMCs. CDR3 region: CSAPRSSYEQYF. Written as DNA, the CDR3 is TGCAGTGCCCCTAGGAGCAGCTACGAGCAGTACTTC.